This T cell receptor beta chain was obtained from a study of cytomegalovirus exposure and HLA in healthy donors. Overall study findings and caveats: Subsequent analysis revealed that first-cohort TCR clusters tended to co-occur in the 120 or so validation repertoires. A few of the chains that were CMV-associated were confirmed in vitro to be specific for CMV antigens.

CDR1 is LNHDA, CDR2 SQIVND, per germline (reference sequence). V was pared by 7 bases and J by 7 bases, with 15 bases of the junction left unmatched. This CDR3 has 15 amino acids. Sequencing used immunoSEQ multiplex PCR; TCRdb keeps in-frame clones, though not all of them. The sample includes some 210,000 clones, 87% of them seen just once. As regards this clone: Its antigen is not known.

The J gene is TRBJ2-7, the V gene TRBV19; 8 bases line up with TRBD2. Sample: PBMCs. The clonotype originates from a woman in her late teens or twenties in good health and CMV-seropositive. For the CDR3, the DNA is TGTGCCAGTAATCCCGGGGAGCGGGAGTCGGAAGAGCAGTACTTC. This sequence encodes CASNPGERESEEQYF.